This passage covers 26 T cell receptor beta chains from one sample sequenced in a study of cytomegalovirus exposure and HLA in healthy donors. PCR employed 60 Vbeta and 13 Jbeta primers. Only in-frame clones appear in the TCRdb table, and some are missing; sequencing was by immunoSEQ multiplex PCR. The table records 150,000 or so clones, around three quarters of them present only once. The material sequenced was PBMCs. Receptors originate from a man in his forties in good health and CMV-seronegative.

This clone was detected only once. CDR3 in amino acids: CASSPAPDRSLTEAFF. CDR3 bases: TGTGCCAGCAGCCCGGCCCCGGACAGGTCCCTCACTGAAGCTTTCTTT. The V gene is TRBV5-4, the J gene TRBJ1-1, with 7 bases aligning to TRBD1. Germline trimming cut 4 bases from V and 4 bases from J; bases unmatched to any gene: 13. Germline V gene data show CDR1 as SGHNT and CDR2 as YYREEE (reference sequence). CDR3 size: 16 residues.

CDR3 residues: CASSYSSGFGYEQYF. The CDR3 DNA reads TGTGCCAGCAGTTACTCGTCGGGATTTGGCTACGAGCAGTACTTC. The rearrangement links TRBV6-5 to TRBJ2-7; weak D call: TRBD2 (5 bases). Trimming removed 0 bases at V and 3 bases at J, with 12 bases between. This CDR3 contains 15 residues. Germline V gene sequence: CDR1 MNHEY, CDR2 SVGAGI.

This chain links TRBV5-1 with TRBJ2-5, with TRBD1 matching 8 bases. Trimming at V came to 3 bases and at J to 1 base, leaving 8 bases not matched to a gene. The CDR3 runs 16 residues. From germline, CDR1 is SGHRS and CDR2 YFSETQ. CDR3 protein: CASSWGIGQGQETQYF. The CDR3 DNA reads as TGCGCCAGCAGCTGGGGGATAGGACAGGGCCAAGAGACCCAGTACTTC.

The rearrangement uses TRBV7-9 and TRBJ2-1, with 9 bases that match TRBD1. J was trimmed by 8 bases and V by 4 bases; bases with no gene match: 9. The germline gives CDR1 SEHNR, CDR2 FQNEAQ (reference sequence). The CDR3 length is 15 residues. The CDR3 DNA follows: TGTGCCAGCAGCTATAACAGGGGGCGCTGGGATGAGCAGTTCTTC. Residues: CASSYNRGRWDEQFF.

CDR3 in DNA: TGTGCCGCTTTACGGGACAGGGGTTACGAGCAGTACTTC. It codes for CAALRDRGYEQYF. This chain joins TRBV28 and TRBJ2-7, with 10 bases lining up with TRBD1. Germline V lookup: CDR1 MDHEN, CDR2 SYDVKM. This CDR3 has 13 residues. The V gene end was trimmed by 11 bases and the J gene end by 4 bases; junction bases not matched to a gene: 8.

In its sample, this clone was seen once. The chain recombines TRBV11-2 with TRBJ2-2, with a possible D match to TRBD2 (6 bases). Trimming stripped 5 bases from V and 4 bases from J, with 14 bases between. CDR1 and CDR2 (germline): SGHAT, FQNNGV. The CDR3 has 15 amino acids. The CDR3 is CASSAGLLTTGELFF. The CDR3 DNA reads TGTGCCAGCAGCGCGGGACTCCTGACCACCGGGGAGCTGTTTTTT.

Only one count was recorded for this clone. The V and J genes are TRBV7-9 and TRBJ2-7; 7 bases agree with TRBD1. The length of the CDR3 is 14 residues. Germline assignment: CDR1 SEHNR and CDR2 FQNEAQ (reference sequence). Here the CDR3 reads CSSSLSGTAYEQYV. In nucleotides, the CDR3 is TGTTCCAGCAGCCTCTCCGGGACAGCCTACGAGCAGTACGTC.

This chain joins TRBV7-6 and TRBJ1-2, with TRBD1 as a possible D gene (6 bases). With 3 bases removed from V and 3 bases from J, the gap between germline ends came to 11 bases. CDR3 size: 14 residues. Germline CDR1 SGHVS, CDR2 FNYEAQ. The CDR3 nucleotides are TGTGCCAGCAGCTTGGTAGGGGGAGACTATGGCTACACCTTC. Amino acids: CASSLVGGDYGYTF. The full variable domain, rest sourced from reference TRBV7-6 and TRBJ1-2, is GAGVSQSPRYKVTKRGQDVALRCDPISGHVSLYWYRQALGQGPEFLTYFNYEAQQDKSGLPNDRFSAERPEGSISTLTIQRTEQRDSAMYRCASSLVGGDYGYTFGSGTRLTVV.

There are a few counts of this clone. The CDR3 region is CASSLDRQGGEKLFF. CDR3 DNA sequence: TGTGCCAGCAGCTTAGATCGTCAAGGGGGCGAAAAACTGTTTTTT. The rearrangement links TRBV7-8 to TRBJ1-4; 7 bases are shared with TRBD1. This CDR3 region has 15 residues. Looked up from germline, CDR1 is SGHVS and CDR2 is FQNEAQ. The junction had 7 bases not matched to a gene; V was cut back by 1 base and J by 8 bases.

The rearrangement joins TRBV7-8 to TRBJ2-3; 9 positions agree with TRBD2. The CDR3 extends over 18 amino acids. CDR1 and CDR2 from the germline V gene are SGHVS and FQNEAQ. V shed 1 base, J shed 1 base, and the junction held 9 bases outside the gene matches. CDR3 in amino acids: CASSLVNLAGPRTDTQYF. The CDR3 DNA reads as TGTGCCAGCAGCTTAGTAAACCTAGCGGGGCCTCGCACAGATACGCAGTATTTT.

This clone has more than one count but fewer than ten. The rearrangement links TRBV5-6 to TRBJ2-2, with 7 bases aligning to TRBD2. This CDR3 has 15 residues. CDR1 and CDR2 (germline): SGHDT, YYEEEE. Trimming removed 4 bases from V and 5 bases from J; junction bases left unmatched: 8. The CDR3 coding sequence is TGTGCCAGCAGCCTCGCGGGGGTTTGGACCGGGGAGCTGTTTTTT. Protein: CASSLAGVWTGELFF.

Here the CDR3 reads CASSFTRQGLNTEAFF. The CDR3 nucleotides are TGTGCCAGCAGCTTCACCCGACAGGGGTTGAACACTGAAGCTTTCTTT. The J gene is TRBJ1-1, the V gene TRBV7-9; 8 nucleotides align to TRBD1. Losses at the gene ends were 3 bases for V and 0 bases for J; bases not matched to a gene: 6. The CDR3 length is 16 residues. Germline-derived CDR1 and CDR2 are SEHNR and FQNEAQ (reference sequence).

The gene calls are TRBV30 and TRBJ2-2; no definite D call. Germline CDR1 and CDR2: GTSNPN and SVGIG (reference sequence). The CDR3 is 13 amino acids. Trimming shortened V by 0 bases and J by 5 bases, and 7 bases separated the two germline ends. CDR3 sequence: CAWSVIPTGELFF. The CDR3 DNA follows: TGTGCCTGGAGTGTAATCCCGACCGGGGAGCTGTTTTTT.

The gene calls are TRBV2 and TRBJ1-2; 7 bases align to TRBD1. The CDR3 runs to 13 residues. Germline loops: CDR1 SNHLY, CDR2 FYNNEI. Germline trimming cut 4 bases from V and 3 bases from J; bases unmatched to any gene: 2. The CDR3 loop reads CASSGQGDYGYTF. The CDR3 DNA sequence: TGTGCCAGCAGTGGACAGGGTGACTATGGCTACACCTTC.

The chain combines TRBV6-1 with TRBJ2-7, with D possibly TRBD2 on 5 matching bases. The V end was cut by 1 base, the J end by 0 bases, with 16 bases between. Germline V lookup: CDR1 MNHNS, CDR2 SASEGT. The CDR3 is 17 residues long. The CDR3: CASSEDMRETGSYEQYV. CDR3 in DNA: TGTGCCAGCAGTGAAGATATGAGGGAAACCGGCTCCTACGAGCAGTACGTC.

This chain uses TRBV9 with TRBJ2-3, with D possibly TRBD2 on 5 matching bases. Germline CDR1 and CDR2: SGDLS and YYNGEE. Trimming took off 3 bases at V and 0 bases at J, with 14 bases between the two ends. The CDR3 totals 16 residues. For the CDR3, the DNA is TGTGCCAGCAGCGGGACTCAACTAAAGAGCACAGATACGCAGTATTTT. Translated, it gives CASSGTQLKSTDTQYF. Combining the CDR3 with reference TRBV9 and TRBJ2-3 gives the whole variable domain DSGVTQTPKHLITATGQRVTLRCSPRSGDLSVYWYQQSLDQGLQFLIQYYNGEERAKGNILERFSAQQFPDLHSELNLSSLELGDSALYFCASSGTQLKSTDTQYFGPGTRLTVL.

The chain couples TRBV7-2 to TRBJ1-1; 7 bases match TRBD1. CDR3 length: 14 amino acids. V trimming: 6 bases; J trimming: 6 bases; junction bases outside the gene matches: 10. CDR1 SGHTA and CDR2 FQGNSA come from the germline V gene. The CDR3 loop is CASSHPGQIPEAFF. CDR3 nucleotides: TGTGCCAGCAGTCATCCGGGACAGATCCCTGAAGCTTTCTTT.

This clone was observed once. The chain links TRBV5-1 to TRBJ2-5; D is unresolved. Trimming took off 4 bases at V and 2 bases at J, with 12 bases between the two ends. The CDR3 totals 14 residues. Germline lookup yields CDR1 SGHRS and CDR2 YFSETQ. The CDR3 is CASSTPQSQETQYF. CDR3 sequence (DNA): TGCGCCAGCAGCACGCCCCAGTCACAAGAGACCCAGTACTTC.

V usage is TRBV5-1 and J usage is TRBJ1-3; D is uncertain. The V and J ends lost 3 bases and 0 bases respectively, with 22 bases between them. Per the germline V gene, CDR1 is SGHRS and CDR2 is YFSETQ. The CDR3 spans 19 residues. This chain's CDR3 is CASSSMTPSRPGSGNTIYF. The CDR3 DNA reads TGCGCCAGCAGCTCGATGACACCTTCCCGACCCGGCTCTGGAAACACCATATATTTT.

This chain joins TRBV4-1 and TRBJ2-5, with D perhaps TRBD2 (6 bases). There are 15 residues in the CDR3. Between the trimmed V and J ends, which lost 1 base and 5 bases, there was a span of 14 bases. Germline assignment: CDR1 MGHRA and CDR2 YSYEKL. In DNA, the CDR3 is TGCGCCAGCAGCCAAGGGCCAGGACGGGGGGAGACCCAGTACTTC. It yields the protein CASSQGPGRGETQYF.

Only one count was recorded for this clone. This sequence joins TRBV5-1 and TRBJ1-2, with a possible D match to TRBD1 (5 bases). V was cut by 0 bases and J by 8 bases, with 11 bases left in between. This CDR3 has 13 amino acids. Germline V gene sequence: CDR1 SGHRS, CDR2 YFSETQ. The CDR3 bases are TGCGCCAGCAGCTTGGATTTAGGGGAAGGCTACACCTTC. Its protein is CASSLDLGEGYTF.

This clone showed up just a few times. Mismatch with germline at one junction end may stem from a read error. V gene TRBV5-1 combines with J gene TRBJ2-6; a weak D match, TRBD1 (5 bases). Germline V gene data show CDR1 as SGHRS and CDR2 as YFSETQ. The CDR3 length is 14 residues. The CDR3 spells CASNIYSGANGLTF. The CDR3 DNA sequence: TGCGCCAGCAACATATACTCTGGGGCCAACGGCCTGACTTTC.

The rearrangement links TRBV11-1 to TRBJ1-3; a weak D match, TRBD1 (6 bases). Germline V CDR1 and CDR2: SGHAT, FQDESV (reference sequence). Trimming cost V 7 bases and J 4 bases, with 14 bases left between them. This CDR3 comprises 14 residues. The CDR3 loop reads CASNTQGAGNTIYF. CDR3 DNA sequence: TGTGCCAGCAACACACAGGGCGCCGGAAACACCATATATTTT.

The CDR3 loop is CASSVGDSRNEQFF. The CDR3 region has the DNA TGTGCCAGCAGCGTAGGGGACAGTAGGAATGAGCAGTTCTTC. The rearrangement uses TRBV9 and TRBJ2-1, with 7 positions matching TRBD1. The CDR3 extends over 14 amino acids. The germline gives CDR1 SGDLS, CDR2 YYNGEE. V was pared by 0 bases and J by 7 bases, with 4 bases of the junction left unmatched.

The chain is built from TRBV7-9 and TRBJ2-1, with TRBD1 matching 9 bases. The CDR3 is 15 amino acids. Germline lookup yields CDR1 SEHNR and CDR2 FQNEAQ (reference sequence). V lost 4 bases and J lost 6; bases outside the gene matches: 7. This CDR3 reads CASSSPGTGINEQFF. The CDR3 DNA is TGTGCCAGCAGCTCGCCCGGGACAGGGATCAATGAGCAGTTCTTC. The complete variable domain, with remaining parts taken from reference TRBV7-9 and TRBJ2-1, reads DTGVSQNPRHKITKRGQNVTFRCDPISEHNRLYWYRQTLGQGPEFLTYFQNEAQLEKSRLLSDRFSAERPKGSFSTLEIQRTEQGDSAMYLCASSSPGTGINEQFFGPGTRLTVL.

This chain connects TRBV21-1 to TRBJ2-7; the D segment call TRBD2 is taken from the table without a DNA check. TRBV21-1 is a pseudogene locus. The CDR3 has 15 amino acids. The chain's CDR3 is CASSKKLAGTYEQYF. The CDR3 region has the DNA TGTGCCAGCAGCAAAAAGCTAGCGGGGACCTACGAGCAGTACTTC.